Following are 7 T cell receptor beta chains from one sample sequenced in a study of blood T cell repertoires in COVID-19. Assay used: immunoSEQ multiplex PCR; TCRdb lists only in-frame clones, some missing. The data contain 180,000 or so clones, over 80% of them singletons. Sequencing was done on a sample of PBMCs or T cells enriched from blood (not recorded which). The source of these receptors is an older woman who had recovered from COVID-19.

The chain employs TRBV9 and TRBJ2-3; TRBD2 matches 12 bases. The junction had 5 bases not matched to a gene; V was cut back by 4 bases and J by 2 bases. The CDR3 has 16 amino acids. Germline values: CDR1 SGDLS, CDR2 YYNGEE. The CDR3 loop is CASSPLAGGNTDTQYF. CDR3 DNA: TGTGCCAGCAGCCCTCTAGCGGGGGGGAACACAGATACGCAGTATTTT.

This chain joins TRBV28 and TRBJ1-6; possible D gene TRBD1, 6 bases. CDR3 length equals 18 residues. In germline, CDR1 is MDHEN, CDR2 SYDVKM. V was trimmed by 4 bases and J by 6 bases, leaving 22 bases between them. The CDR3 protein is CASSSNTGTVGFNSPLHF. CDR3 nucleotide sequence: TGTGCCAGCAGTTCAAACACAGGGACGGTGGGGTTTAATTCACCCCTCCACTTT.

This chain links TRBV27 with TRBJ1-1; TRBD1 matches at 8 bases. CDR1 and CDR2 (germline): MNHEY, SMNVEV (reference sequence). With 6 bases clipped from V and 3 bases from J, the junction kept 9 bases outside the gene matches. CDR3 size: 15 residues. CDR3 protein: CASSGWGQVHTEAFF. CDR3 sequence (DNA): TGTGCCAGCAGCGGCTGGGGACAGGTTCACACTGAAGCTTTCTTT.

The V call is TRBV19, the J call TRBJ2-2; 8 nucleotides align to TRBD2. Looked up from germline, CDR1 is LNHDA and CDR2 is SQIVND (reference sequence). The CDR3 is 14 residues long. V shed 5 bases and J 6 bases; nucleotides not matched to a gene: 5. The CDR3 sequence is CASSDSGKAGELFF. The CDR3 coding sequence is TGTGCCAGTAGTGATAGCGGGAAGGCCGGGGAGCTGTTTTTT.

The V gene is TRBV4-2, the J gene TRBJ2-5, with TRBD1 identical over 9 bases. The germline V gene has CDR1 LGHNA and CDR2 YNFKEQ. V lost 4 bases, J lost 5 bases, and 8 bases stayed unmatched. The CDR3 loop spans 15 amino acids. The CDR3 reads CASSPGQGSAETQYF. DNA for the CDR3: TGTGCCAGCAGCCCGGGACAGGGAAGTGCGGAGACCCAGTACTTC.

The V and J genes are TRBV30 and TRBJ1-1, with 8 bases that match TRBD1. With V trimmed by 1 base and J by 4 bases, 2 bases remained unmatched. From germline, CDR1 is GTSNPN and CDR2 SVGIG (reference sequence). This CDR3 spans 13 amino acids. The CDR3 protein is CAWSGQGSTEAFF. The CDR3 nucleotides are TGTGCCTGGAGTGGACAGGGGAGCACTGAAGCTTTCTTT.

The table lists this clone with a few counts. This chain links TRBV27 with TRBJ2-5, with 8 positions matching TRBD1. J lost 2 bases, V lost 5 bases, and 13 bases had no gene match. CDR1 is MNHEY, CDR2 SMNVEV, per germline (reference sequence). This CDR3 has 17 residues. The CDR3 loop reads CASSPWTGTDQQETQYF. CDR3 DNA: TGTGCCAGCAGTCCCTGGACAGGGACCGACCAACAAGAGACCCAGTACTTC.